Shown below are 24 T cell receptor beta chains from a single sample sequenced in a study of blood T cell repertoires in COVID-19. The table came from immunoSEQ multiplex PCR; TCRdb's copy has only in-frame clones and leaves some out. The table has more than 60,000 clones, about 80% seen once. The sample was peripheral blood. All receptors come from an elderly woman with acute or convalescent COVID-19.

The V and J genes are TRBV11-2 and TRBJ2-2; D possibly corresponds to TRBD1 (6 bases). The germline V and J ends were trimmed by 2 bases and 2 bases, with 9 bases remaining between them. The length of the CDR3 is 15 residues. CDR1 and CDR2 (germline): SGHAT, FQNNGV. The CDR3 sequence is CASSLNRANTGELFF. The DNA of the CDR3 is TGTGCCAGCAGCTTAAACAGGGCTAACACCGGGGAGCTGTTTTTT.

This chain uses TRBV7-8 with TRBJ2-7; 12 bases match TRBD1. CDR1 and CDR2 (germline): SGHVS, FQNEAQ. Unmatched junction bases numbered 8, after V lost 3 bases and J lost 5 bases. This CDR3 spans 16 amino acids. The CDR3, as DNA: TGTGCCAGCAGCTTCGGAACCGGGACAGGGGGCCACGAGCAGTACTTC. Its protein product is CASSFGTGTGGHEQYF.

The rearrangement links TRBV19 to TRBJ2-1; 12 bases are a match to TRBD2. V lost 3 bases, J lost 7 bases, and 10 bases stayed unmatched. The V gene's germline CDR1 is LNHDA and CDR2 SQIVND (reference sequence). This CDR3 spans 17 amino acids. The CDR3 coding sequence is TGTGCCAGTAGTATGAGGACTAGCGGGGATCCTTGGAATGAGCAGTTCTTC. Translation: CASSMRTSGDPWNEQFF.

The chain employs TRBV6-1 and TRBJ2-1; possibly TRBD2 for D (6 bases). There are 16 residues in the CDR3. Trimming stripped 2 bases from V and 5 bases from J, with 16 bases between. Germline V lookup: CDR1 MNHNS, CDR2 SASEGT. This chain's CDR3 is CASSEYGAGVNNEQFF. The CDR3 region has the DNA TGTGCCAGCAGTGAATACGGAGCGGGCGTTAACAATGAGCAGTTCTTC.

Written as DNA, the CDR3 is TGTGCCAGCTCACCTACTTCGACTAGCGGCCCGTTAAGAAAGAACAATGAGCAGTTCTTC. This codes for CASSPTSTSGPLRKNNEQFF. The rearrangement uses TRBV18 and TRBJ2-1, with TRBD2 identical over 9 bases. Germline V gene lookup returns CDR1 KGHSH and CDR2 LQKENI. J gave up 5 bases and V 3 bases, and 20 bases lay outside the gene matches. The CDR3 length is 20 residues.

The genes are TRBV2 and TRBJ2-7; 13 bases fit TRBD2. Germline-derived CDR1 and CDR2 are SNHLY and FYNNEI. The CDR3 loop spans 14 amino acids. The ends lost 4 bases at V and 4 bases at J; junction bases unmatched: 1. CDR3 residues: CASSGLAGGYEQYF. The DNA for the CDR3 is TGTGCCAGCAGTGGACTAGCGGGAGGTTACGAGCAGTACTTC. The full variable domain, rest sourced from reference TRBV2 and TRBJ2-7, is EPEVTQTPSHQVTQMGQEVILRCVPISNHLYFYWYRQILGQKVEFLVSFYNNEISEKSEIFDDQFSVERPDGSNFTLKIRSTKLEDSAMYFCASSGLAGGYEQYFGPGTRLTVT.

The chain uses TRBV10-3 and TRBJ2-7; TRBD1 matches 7 bases. V gave up 10 bases and J gave up 4 bases; unmatched junction bases: 13. The CDR3 is 14 amino acids. Germline loops: CDR1 ENHRY, CDR2 SYGVKD. CDR3 sequence: CAKLDRDSFYEQYF. The CDR3 coding sequence is TGTGCCAAACTAGACAGGGATTCTTTTTACGAGCAGTACTTC.

The chain recombines TRBV5-1 with TRBJ2-7; D possibly corresponds to TRBD2 (6 bases). This CDR3 contains 15 residues. V lost 0 bases to trimming and J lost 5 bases, with 15 bases between them. Germline CDR1 reads SGHRS; CDR2 reads YFSETQ. In DNA, the CDR3 is TGCGCCAGCAGCTTGGTTAGCGGAGGGGTAGACGAGCAGTACTTC. Translation gives CASSLVSGGVDEQYF.

J is TRBJ2-2 and V is TRBV6-6; 11 nucleotides align to TRBD1. The germline V gene encodes CDR1 MNHNY and CDR2 SVGAGI (reference sequence). CDR3 size: 16 residues. V was clipped by 0 bases and J by 6 bases; unmatched bases: 3. The CDR3 nucleotides are TGTGCCAGCAGTTACTCGCGGGGACAGGGGGCCGGGGAGCTGTTTTTT. Translation: CASSYSRGQGAGELFF.

This rearrangement joins TRBV19 to TRBJ2-7; 7 nucleotides match TRBD1. V gave up 7 bases and J gave up 0 bases; unmatched junction bases: 6. Germline V CDR1 and CDR2: LNHDA, SQIVND (reference sequence). The CDR3 extends over 14 amino acids. CDR3 DNA: TGTGCCAGTAAAAGGGACAGCTCCTCCTACGAGCAGTACTTC. Translating gives CASKRDSSSYEQYF.

The genes are TRBV4-2 and TRBJ2-3, with D possibly TRBD2 on 6 matching bases. Germline V lookup: CDR1 LGHNA, CDR2 YNFKEQ. V gave up 6 bases and J gave up 1 base, with 17 bases separating them. CDR3 length equals 16 residues. The CDR3 DNA follows: TGTGCCAGCAGAAACGTTCCCGGGAGTGGCACAGATACGCAGTATTTT. Its protein is CASRNVPGSGTDTQYF.

This chain connects TRBV4-1 to TRBJ2-7; no firm D call. The V end was cut by 1 base, the J end by 6 bases, with 4 bases between. The germline V gene has CDR1 MGHRA and CDR2 YSYEKL. This CDR3 spans 11 amino acids. Here the CDR3 reads CASSQAGEQYF. The CDR3 DNA reads as TGCGCCAGCAGCCAAGCAGGCGAGCAGTACTTC.

V is TRBV7-6 and J is TRBJ2-3; a possible D gene is TRBD1 (5 bases). CDR3 length equals 13 residues. Trimming left V 7 bases short and J 6 bases short, with 14 bases between. The V gene's germline CDR1 is SGHVS and CDR2 FNYEAQ. The chain's CDR3 is CASTMQGLDTQYF. The CDR3 region has the DNA TGTGCCAGCACCATGCAGGGTTTGGATACGCAGTATTTT.

The genes are TRBV5-1 and TRBJ1-2; TRBD1 matches 7 bases. Germline loops: CDR1 SGHRS, CDR2 YFSETQ. The CDR3 loop spans 16 amino acids. V was clipped by 4 bases and J by 4 bases; unmatched bases: 13. In DNA, the CDR3 is TGCGCCAGCAGCCGGGACAGCGCACGCACGATCTATGGCTACACCTTC. The encoded protein is CASSRDSARTIYGYTF.

This chain connects TRBV30 to TRBJ1-1; a weak D match, TRBD1 (5 bases). The CDR3 covers 13 residues. The V end was cut by 0 bases, the J end by 3 bases, with 8 bases between. Germline CDR1 GTSNPN, CDR2 SVGIG (reference sequence). This CDR3 is CAWSVRGDTEAFF. The CDR3, as DNA: TGTGCCTGGAGTGTACGGGGGGACACTGAAGCTTTCTTT.

The chain uses TRBV5-4 and TRBJ2-3; 11 bases are shared with TRBD2. The V gene's germline CDR1 is SGHNT and CDR2 YYREEE (reference sequence). The CDR3 has 16 amino acids. V gave up 3 bases and J gave up 2 bases; unmatched junction bases: 5. The CDR3 here is CASSSGLAGNTDTQYF. The CDR3, as DNA: TGTGCCAGCAGCTCCGGACTAGCGGGTAACACAGATACGCAGTATTTT.

The chain recombines TRBV15 with TRBJ2-7; 8 nucleotides align to TRBD2. Per germline, CDR1 LNHNV and CDR2 YYDKDF (reference sequence). The CDR3 covers 16 residues. The V gene end was trimmed by 1 base and the J gene end by 5 bases; junction bases not matched to a gene: 10. In DNA, the CDR3 is TGTGCCACCAGCAGAGCCTCCGGGACTAGACGTAACGAGCAGTACTTC. It translates to CATSRASGTRRNEQYF.

V and J are TRBV11-1 and TRBJ2-1, with 12 nucleotides matching TRBD2. Germline CDR1 SGHAT, CDR2 FQDESV (reference sequence). The CDR3 runs to 15 residues. Trimming cost V 4 bases and J 6 bases; bases outside gene matches: 4. CDR3 in amino acids: CASSSGLAGTNEQFF. The DNA of the CDR3 is TGTGCCAGCAGCTCCGGACTAGCGGGGACCAATGAGCAGTTCTTC.

The genes are TRBV19 and TRBJ2-4, with D possibly TRBD2 on 5 matching bases. CDR3 length: 20 residues. V lost 3 bases and J lost 0, with 24 bases in between. Germline CDR1 reads LNHDA; CDR2 reads SQIVND (reference sequence). This chain's CDR3 is CASSIGSGRDPLLAKNIQYF. The CDR3 DNA sequence: TGTGCCAGTAGTATCGGGTCAGGCCGGGATCCGTTACTAGCCAAAAACATTCAGTACTTC.

This clone showed up just a few times. The chain uses TRBV28 and TRBJ2-7; D remains ambiguous. Trimming pared 4 bases from V and 2 bases from J, leaving 12 bases between. Germline-derived CDR1 and CDR2 are MDHEN and SYDVKM. The CDR3 has 14 amino acids. For the CDR3, the DNA is TGTGCCAGCAGTTCAGGTGGGCGAACCTACGAGCAGTACTTC. Translation: CASSSGGRTYEQYF.

The gene calls are TRBV19 and TRBJ2-6; 7 bases map to TRBD1. With 9 bases clipped from V and 4 bases from J, the junction kept 9 bases outside the gene matches. Germline values: CDR1 LNHDA, CDR2 SQIVND (reference sequence). The CDR3 consists of 15 residues. The CDR3 nucleotides are TGTGCCAGCAACAGGGGAATGCACGGGGCCAACGTCCTGACTTTC. It translates to CASNRGMHGANVLTF.

This clone has just one count. V usage is TRBV7-8 and J usage is TRBJ2-7; D call uncertain. This CDR3 spans 14 amino acids. Trimming took off 1 base at V and 0 bases at J, with 7 bases between the two ends. The germline gives CDR1 SGHVS, CDR2 FQNEAQ. CDR3 sequence: CASSLGHSSYEQYF. The CDR3 DNA sequence: TGTGCCAGCAGCTTAGGGCACAGCTCCTACGAGCAGTACTTC. The entire variable domain, with the rest obtained from reference TRBV7-8 and TRBJ2-7, is as follows: GAGVSQSPRYKVAKRGQDVALRCDPISGHVSLFWYQQALGQGPEFLTYFQNEAQLDKSGLPSDRFFAERPEGSVSTLKIQRTQQEDSAVYLCASSLGHSSYEQYFGPGTRLTVT.

Remarks on this clone: A read error may account for a junction end that differs from germline. V and J are TRBV28 and TRBJ2-7, with TRBD1 as a possible D gene (6 bases). Germline V gene data show CDR1 as MDHEN and CDR2 as SYDVKM. This CDR3 is 12 amino acids long. CDR3 loop: CASSLIRTGIIF. CDR3 DNA sequence: TGTGCCAGCAGTTTAATCCGAACAGGGATCATTTTC.

The chain combines TRBV19 with TRBJ2-7; D may be TRBD2 (5 bases). V lost 5 bases and J 3 bases, leaving 11 bases between the germline ends. Germline assignment: CDR1 LNHDA and CDR2 SQIVND (reference sequence). CDR3 length: 13 residues. Here the CDR3 reads CASSFAGVYEQYF. CDR3 bases: TGTGCCAGTAGTTTCGCCGGGGTCTACGAGCAGTACTTC.